Shown below are 27 T cell receptor beta chains from a single sample sequenced in a study of shared clonotypes between healthy human individuals. TCRdb's copy holds only in-frame clones and misses some; the assay was immunoSEQ multiplex PCR. Of roughly 810,000 clones in the sample, 90% to 97% are singletons; the top ten hold less than 0.25%. Terminally differentiated effector memory CD45RA+ cells were excluded by CCR7 positive selection of CD45RO-negative cells. What was sequenced was naive CD8+ T cells sorted from blood. The receptors derive from a man younger than 40 in good health.

CDR3 DNA sequence: TGTGCCAGCATCGACACTAGCGGGAGGGACGAGCAGTACTTC. It encodes CASIDTSGRDEQYF. The gene calls are TRBV7-8 and TRBJ2-7; 13 bases are a match to TRBD2. Germline V gene sequence: CDR1 SGHVS, CDR2 FQNEAQ. Unmatched junction bases numbered 5, after V lost 7 bases and J lost 5 bases. The CDR3 spans 14 residues.

The chain is built from TRBV6-5 and TRBJ2-5; D gene uncertain. Trimming removed 4 bases at V and 2 bases at J, with 8 bases between. The CDR3 spans 13 residues. CDR1 and CDR2 (germline): MNHEY, SVGAGI. This chain's CDR3 is CASSSVPQETQYF. The CDR3 coding sequence is TGTGCCAGCAGTTCAGTTCCTCAAGAGACCCAGTACTTC.

The chain carries TRBV7-8 and TRBJ1-2; 7 bases are a match to TRBD1. V lost 1 base to trimming and J lost 0 bases; unmatched junction nucleotides: 5. The CDR3 sequence is 16 residues long. The germline V gene encodes CDR1 SGHVS and CDR2 FQNEAQ. CDR3 coding DNA: TGTGCCAGCAGCTTAGGAGCCGGGACAGCTAACTATGGCTACACCTTC. Amino acid sequence: CASSLGAGTANYGYTF.

The chain employs TRBV27 and TRBJ2-7; 8 bases are a match to TRBD2. CDR3 size: 18 residues. CDR1 and CDR2 (germline): MNHEY, SMNVEV (reference sequence). The V gene end was trimmed by 9 bases and the J gene end by 6 bases; junction bases not matched to a gene: 25. CDR3 loop: CASSHRVPGGSPKIEQYF. CDR3 coding DNA: TGTGCCAGTTCACACAGGGTCCCGGGAGGGTCCCCAAAGATCGAGCAGTACTTC.

In this sample, this clone turned up once. Different DNA sequences within this sample yield the same CDR3. The V call is TRBV27, the J call TRBJ2-7; 8 bases match TRBD2. V shed 5 bases, J shed 4 bases, and the junction held 4 bases outside the gene matches. CDR1 MNHEY and CDR2 SMNVEV come from the germline V gene (reference sequence). This CDR3 is 13 amino acids long. The CDR3 protein is CASSSGSSYEQYF. DNA of the CDR3: TGTGCCAGCAGTAGCGGGAGTTCGTACGAGCAGTACTTC.

The chain links TRBV7-9 to TRBJ1-4, with D perhaps TRBD1 (5 bases). This CDR3 comprises 14 residues. The germline gives CDR1 SEHNR, CDR2 FQNEAQ (reference sequence). V was trimmed by 0 bases and J by 7 bases, leaving 9 bases between them. Written as DNA, the CDR3 is TGTGCCAGCAGCTTAGCGCCAGGGAGTGAAAAACTGTTTTTT. It yields the protein CASSLAPGSEKLFF.

CDR3 nucleotides: TGTGCCAGCAGTGATGAAGATACCGGGGAGCTGTTTTTT. It codes for CASSDEDTGELFF. V is TRBV2 and J is TRBJ2-2; D ambiguous. V shed 3 bases and J shed 5 bases, with 7 bases lying between them. Germline CDR1 reads SNHLY; CDR2 reads FYNNEI. CDR3 size: 13 residues.

As DNA, the CDR3 is TGTGCCAGCAGCTTAGCACGGAAGAACTATGGCTACACCTTC. This gives the protein CASSLARKNYGYTF. The rearrangement uses TRBV13 and TRBJ1-2; D gene uncertain. Germline V gene lookup returns CDR1 PRHDT and CDR2 FYEKMQ (reference sequence). Trimming took off 1 base at V and 2 bases at J, with 8 bases between the two ends. This CDR3 has 14 amino acids.

V and J are TRBV4-3 and TRBJ2-1, with a tentative D call TRBD2 (5 bases). CDR3 length equals 13 residues. Germline values: CDR1 LGHNA, CDR2 YSLEER. With 8 bases removed from V and 7 bases from J, the gap between germline ends came to 15 bases. CDR3 in DNA: TGCGCCAGCCGAGACGGACTTAGTAATGAGCAGTTCTTC. It yields the protein CASRDGLSNEQFF.

This clone was detected only once. The V gene is TRBV6-5, the J gene TRBJ1-1; D not certain. The germline V gene has CDR1 MNHEY and CDR2 SVGAGI. Trimming stripped 0 bases from V and 1 base from J, with 9 bases between. There are 15 residues in the CDR3. The CDR3 reads CASSYSVWANTEAFF. The CDR3 DNA sequence: TGTGCCAGCAGTTACTCGGTCTGGGCGAACACTGAAGCTTTCTTT.

DNA for the CDR3: TGTGCCATCAGTGGCATACCGGGAGCCTCCTACAATGAGCAGTTCTTC. Translation gives CAISGIPGASYNEQFF. The genes are TRBV10-3 and TRBJ2-1; D may be TRBD2 (6 bases). This CDR3 has 16 residues. V was shortened by 4 bases and J by 0 bases, with 13 bases between the two germline ends. Per germline, CDR1 ENHRY and CDR2 SYGVKD.

The rearrangement links TRBV19 to TRBJ2-7, with D uncertain. Looked up from germline, CDR1 is LNHDA and CDR2 is SQIVND (reference sequence). The CDR3 has 12 residues. V lost 7 bases, J lost 1 base, and 8 bases lay in between. CDR3: CASKDRSYEQYF. CDR3 in DNA: TGTGCCAGTAAGGACCGTTCCTACGAGCAGTACTTC.

In DNA, the CDR3 is TGTGCCAGCAGCCCCCCGGGGGTAGCGGGACCCTACGAGCAGTACTTC. Encoded protein: CASSPPGVAGPYEQYF. The chain is built from TRBV7-8 and TRBJ2-7, with TRBD2 matching 8 bases. The CDR3 loop spans 16 amino acids. CDR1 and CDR2 (germline): SGHVS, FQNEAQ. Trimming cost V 5 bases and J 2 bases; bases outside gene matches: 11.

The chain links TRBV7-9 to TRBJ2-7; D perhaps matches TRBD1 (6 bases). The germline CDR1 and CDR2 sequences are SEHNR and FQNEAQ (reference sequence). V lost 8 bases to trimming and J lost 0 bases, with 14 bases between them. The CDR3 sequence is 14 residues long. CDR3 in amino acids: CASAGAGVSYEQYF. DNA for the CDR3: TGTGCCAGCGCAGGGGCGGGCGTCTCCTACGAGCAGTACTTC.

V is TRBV27 and J is TRBJ2-7; possibly TRBD2 for D (5 bases). The CDR3 length is 13 residues. The germline gives CDR1 MNHEY, CDR2 SMNVEV (reference sequence). V lost 1 base to trimming and J lost 5 bases, with 9 bases between them. The CDR3, as DNA: TGTGCCAGCAGTTTATTAGGACTCGACGAGCAGTACTTC. It translates to CASSLLGLDEQYF.

The chain has TRBV5-8 and TRBJ1-1, with D uncertain. The length of the CDR3 is 11 residues. The ends were cut back, 6 bases at V and 0 bases at J, with 3 bases in the middle. Germline assignment: CDR1 SGHTS and CDR2 YDEGEE. The CDR3 here is CASMMNTEAFF. The CDR3 bases are TGTGCCAGCATGATGAACACTGAAGCTTTCTTT.

V usage is TRBV4-2 and J usage is TRBJ1-5; D is undetermined. The V and J ends lost 0 bases and 0 bases respectively, with 6 bases between them. CDR1 is LGHNA, CDR2 YNFKEQ, per germline. The CDR3 totals 15 residues. The CDR3 sequence is CASSQDSDSNQPQHF. CDR3 DNA: TGTGCCAGCAGCCAAGACAGCGATAGCAATCAGCCCCAGCATTTT.

The gene calls are TRBV18 and TRBJ2-2; possible D gene TRBD1, 6 bases. CDR1 KGHSH and CDR2 LQKENI come from the germline V gene. The V gene lost 4 bases and the J gene lost 1 base, with 7 bases spanning the gap. This CDR3 has 14 amino acids. DNA for the CDR3: TGTGCCAGCTCACGGACAGAGAACACCGGGGAGCTGTTTTTT. The encoded protein is CASSRTENTGELFF.

This rearrangement joins TRBV6-5 to TRBJ1-5; D unclear. Germline lookup yields CDR1 MNHEY and CDR2 SVGAGI. Trimming removed 6 bases at V and 3 bases at J, with 9 bases between. CDR3 length equals 13 residues. DNA for the CDR3: TGTGCCAGCAGCGGACTGAACAATCAGCCCCAGCATTTT. It codes for CASSGLNNQPQHF.

With respect to this clone: Other nucleotide sequences in the sample specify the same CDR3. V and J are TRBV28 and TRBJ2-3; D remains unclear. Looked up from germline, CDR1 is MDHEN and CDR2 is SYDVKM. V dropped 4 bases and J dropped 6 bases, with 2 bases sitting between them. The length of the CDR3 is 10 residues. The CDR3 sequence is CASSSDTQYF. CDR3 DNA sequence: TGTGCCAGCAGTTCTGATACGCAGTATTTT.

The chain combines TRBV11-2 with TRBJ2-7; D not certain. CDR1 is SGHAT and CDR2 is FQNNGV in the germline V gene. V shed 5 bases and J shed 1 base, with 18 bases lying between them. The CDR3 consists of 16 residues. For the CDR3, the DNA is TGTGCCAGCAGCCCGTTCCCGGGTCTCCCATCCTACGAGCAGTACTTC. Protein sequence: CASSPFPGLPSYEQYF. The whole variable domain, filled in from reference TRBV11-2 and TRBJ2-7, reads EAGVAQSPRYKIIEKRQSVAFWCNPISGHATLYWYQQILGQGPKLLIQFQNNGVVDDSQLPKDRFSAERLKGVDSTLKIQPAKLEDSAVYLCASSPFPGLPSYEQYFGPGTRLTVT.

This rearrangement joins TRBV9 to TRBJ2-2; D is unclear. Per the germline V gene, CDR1 is SGDLS and CDR2 is YYNGEE. V dropped 2 bases and J dropped 2 bases, with 16 bases sitting between them. The CDR3 runs to 17 residues. CDR3 in DNA: TGTGCCAGCAGCGTCAGACATACTACATTCAACACCGGGGAGCTGTTTTTT. It encodes CASSVRHTTFNTGELFF. Full variable domain (missing parts from reference TRBV9 and TRBJ2-2): DSGVTQTPKHLITATGQRVTLRCSPRSGDLSVYWYQQSLDQGLQFLIQYYNGEERAKGNILERFSAQQFPDLHSELNLSSLELGDSALYFCASSVRHTTFNTGELFFGEGSRLTVL.

V gene TRBV30 combines with J gene TRBJ2-7; possibly TRBD2 for D (6 bases). The germline V gene encodes CDR1 GTSNPN and CDR2 SVGIG (reference sequence). CDR3 length equals 12 residues. V shed 4 bases and J shed 6 bases, with 13 bases lying between them. The CDR3 DNA reads TGTGCCTGGACCCCAGCGGGCTCCGAGCAGTACTTC. Its translation: CAWTPAGSEQYF. The variable domain in full, with the rest retrieved from reference TRBV30 and TRBJ2-7, is SQTIHQWPATLVQPVGSPLSLECTVEGTSNPNLYWYRQAAGRGLQLLFYSVGIGQISSEVPQNLSASRPQDRQFILSSKKLLLSDSGFYLCAWTPAGSEQYFGPGTRLTVT.

The CDR3 reads CASSFVLSGNEQFF. CDR3 nucleotide sequence: TGTGCCAGCAGCTTTGTACTGTCGGGGAATGAGCAGTTCTTC. V usage is TRBV7-2 and J usage is TRBJ2-1; tentatively, D is TRBD2 (5 bases). CDR3 length: 14 residues. The germline V gene encodes CDR1 SGHTA and CDR2 FQGNSA. Trimming left V 3 bases short and J 7 bases short, with 13 bases between.

The V gene is TRBV27, the J gene TRBJ2-2; D is unresolved. The CDR3 has 12 amino acids. The germline CDR1 and CDR2 sequences are MNHEY and SMNVEV (reference sequence). V lost 6 bases to trimming and J lost 6 bases, with 8 bases between them. The CDR3 region has the DNA TGTGCCAGCAGAGGGATTGCCGGGGAGCTGTTTTTT. It encodes CASRGIAGELFF.

This chain connects TRBV7-8 to TRBJ1-1; 7 bases map to TRBD1. Per germline, CDR1 SGHVS and CDR2 FQNEAQ. This CDR3 is 16 amino acids long. Trimming removed 5 bases from V and 5 bases from J; junction bases left unmatched: 14. The CDR3 DNA sequence: TGTGCCAGCAGCCGTTCTCAGGGGGATGAAGAAACTGAAGCTTTCTTT. It is translated as CASSRSQGDEETEAFF.

The V gene is TRBV27, the J gene TRBJ2-7; D gene unclear. In germline, CDR1 is MNHEY, CDR2 SMNVEV (reference sequence). The CDR3 consists of 13 residues. With 3 bases removed from V and 1 base from J, the gap between germline ends came to 7 bases. Written as DNA, the CDR3 is TGTGCCAGCAGTTTTCGGCAATCCTACGAGCAGTACTTC. Protein sequence: CASSFRQSYEQYF.